Shown below are 3 T cell receptor beta chains from a single sample sequenced in a study of regulatory T cells in long-lasting Graves disease. Building of the TCR beta libraries involved iRepertoire HTBI primers and Arm-PCR of CDR3 regions. TCRdb recomputed calls from the multiplex PCR reads with MiXCR, one row per CDR3 protein. Counted here are approximately 540,000 distinct CDR3 sequences, approximately 12% occurring once; the ten biggest clones make up over 7%. Stated time point: newly diagnosed GD, antithyroid drugs for less than 3 months. The TCR library was made from RNA that had been extracted from PBMCs in TRIzol. The sample also formed part of further work on T cells in Graves' hyperthyroidism and ophthalmopathy.

The sample in question was peripheral blood mononuclear cells (PBMCs), obtained at new diagnosis, from a patient treated with antithyroid drugs. The receptors derive from a woman aged 25 to 39 with Graves disease.

This clonotype was seen ten or more times. The gene calls are TRBV20-1 and TRBJ2-7; tentative D call: TRBD2 (7 bases). The CDR3 consists of 18 residues. V was cut by 0 bases and J by 2 bases, with 23 bases left in between. CDR1 is DFQATT and CDR2 is SNEGSKA in the germline V gene (reference sequence). The CDR3 reads CSARDLLGGRETPYEQYF. DNA for the CDR3: TGCAGTGCTAGAGACCTCCTCGGGGGGCGGGAGACACCCTACGAGCAGTACTTC.

This clonotype was detected only a few times. This chain connects TRBV20-1 to TRBJ2-3, with 8 bases that match TRBD2. V lost 5 bases and J lost 1; bases outside the gene matches: 8. The CDR3 is made up of 15 amino acids. Germline values: CDR1 DFQATT, CDR2 SNEGSKA (reference sequence). CDR3 nucleotides: TGCAGTGCTGACGTAAGACTAGCGCGCACAGATACGCAGTATTTT. Residues: CSADVRLARTDTQYF.

Concerning this clonotype: Since the CDR3 does not end with the conserved phenylalanine or tryptophan, this likely comes from a read error. The chain uses TRBV11-2 and TRBJ2-2; D unclear. The CDR3 runs 16 residues. V was pared by 5 bases and J by 0 bases, with 13 bases between. Per germline, CDR1 SGHAT and CDR2 FQNNGV. The chain's CDR3 is CASSQVSVANTGELFC. The CDR3 DNA follows: TGTGCCAGCAGCCAAGTAAGCGTAGCGAACACCGGGGAGCTGTTTTGT.